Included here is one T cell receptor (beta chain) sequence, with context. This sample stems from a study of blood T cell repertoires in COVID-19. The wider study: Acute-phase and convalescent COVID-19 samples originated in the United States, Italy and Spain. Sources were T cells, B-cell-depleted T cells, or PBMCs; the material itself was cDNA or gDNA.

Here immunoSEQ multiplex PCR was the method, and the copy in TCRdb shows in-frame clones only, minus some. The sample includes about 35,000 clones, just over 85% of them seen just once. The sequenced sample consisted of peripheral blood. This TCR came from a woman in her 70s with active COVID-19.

In DNA form, the CDR3 reads TGTGCCATCAGTAACAGGGGGAATCAGCCCCAGCATTTT. Protein sequence: CAISNRGNQPQHF. The rearrangement joins TRBV10-3 to TRBJ1-5; 8 bases match TRBD1. Germline CDR1 reads ENHRY; CDR2 reads SYGVKD. The CDR3 totals 13 residues. The J segment lost 4 bases and the V segment lost 5 bases, leaving 1 base of the junction unmatched.